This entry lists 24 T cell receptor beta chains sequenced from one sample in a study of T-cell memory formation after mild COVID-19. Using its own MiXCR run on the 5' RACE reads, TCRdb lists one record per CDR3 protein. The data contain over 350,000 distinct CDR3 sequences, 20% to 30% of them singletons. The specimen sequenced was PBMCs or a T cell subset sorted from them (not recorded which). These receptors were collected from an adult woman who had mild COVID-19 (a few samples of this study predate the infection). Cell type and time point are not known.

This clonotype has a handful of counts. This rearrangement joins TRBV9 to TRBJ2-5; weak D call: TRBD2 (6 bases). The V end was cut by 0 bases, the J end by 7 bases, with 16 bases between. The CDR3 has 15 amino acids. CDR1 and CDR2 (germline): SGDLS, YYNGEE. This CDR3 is CASSVEAGRSGTQYF. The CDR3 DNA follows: TGTGCCAGCAGCGTAGAGGCGGGAAGGTCGGGGACCCAGTACTTC.

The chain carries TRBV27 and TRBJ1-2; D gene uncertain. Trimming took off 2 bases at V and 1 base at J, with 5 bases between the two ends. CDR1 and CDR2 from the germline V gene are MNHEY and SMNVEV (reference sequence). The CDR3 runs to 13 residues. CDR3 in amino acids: CASSLNLNYGYTF. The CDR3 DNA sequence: TGTGCCAGCAGTTTAAACCTTAACTATGGCTACACCTTC.

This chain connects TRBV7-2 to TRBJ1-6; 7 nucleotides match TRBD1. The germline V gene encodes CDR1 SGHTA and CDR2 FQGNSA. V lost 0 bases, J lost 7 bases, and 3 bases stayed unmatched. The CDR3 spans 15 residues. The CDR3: CASSLAQGENSPLHF. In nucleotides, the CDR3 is TGTGCCAGCAGCTTAGCGCAGGGGGAGAATTCACCCCTCCACTTT.

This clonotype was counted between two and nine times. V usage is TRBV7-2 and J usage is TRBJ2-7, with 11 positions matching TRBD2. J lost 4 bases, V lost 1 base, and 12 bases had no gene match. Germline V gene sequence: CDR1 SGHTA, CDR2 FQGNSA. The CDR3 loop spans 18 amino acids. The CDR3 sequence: CASSLVYGSSSGGYEQYF. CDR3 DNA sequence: TGTGCCAGCAGCTTAGTGTACGGCTCGTCTAGCGGGGGGTACGAGCAGTACTTC.

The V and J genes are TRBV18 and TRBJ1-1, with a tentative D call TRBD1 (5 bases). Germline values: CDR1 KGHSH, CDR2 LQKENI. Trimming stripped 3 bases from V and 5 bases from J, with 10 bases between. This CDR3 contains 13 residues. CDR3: CASSPTRGTEAFF. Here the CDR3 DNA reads TGTGCCAGCTCACCGACACGGGGGACTGAAGCTTTCTTT.

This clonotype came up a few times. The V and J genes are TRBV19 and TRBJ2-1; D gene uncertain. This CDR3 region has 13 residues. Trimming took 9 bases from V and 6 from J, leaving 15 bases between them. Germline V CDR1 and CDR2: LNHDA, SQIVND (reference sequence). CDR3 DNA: TGTGCCAGCCAGGTCAGCTATTCCAATGAGCAGTTCTTC. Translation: CASQVSYSNEQFF.

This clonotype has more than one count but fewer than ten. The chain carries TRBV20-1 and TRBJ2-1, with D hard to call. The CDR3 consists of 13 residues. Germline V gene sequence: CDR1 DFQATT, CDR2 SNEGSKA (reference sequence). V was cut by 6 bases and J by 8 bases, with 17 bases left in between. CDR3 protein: CSASQKLWDEQFF. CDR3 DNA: TGCAGTGCCTCCCAAAAACTCTGGGATGAGCAGTTCTTC.

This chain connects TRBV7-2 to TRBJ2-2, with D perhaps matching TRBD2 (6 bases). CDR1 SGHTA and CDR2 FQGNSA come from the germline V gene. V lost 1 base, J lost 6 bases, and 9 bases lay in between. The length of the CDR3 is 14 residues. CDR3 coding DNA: TGTGCCAGCAGCTTAGGGCGGGGTCCCGGGGAGCTGTTTTTT. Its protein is CASSLGRGPGELFF.

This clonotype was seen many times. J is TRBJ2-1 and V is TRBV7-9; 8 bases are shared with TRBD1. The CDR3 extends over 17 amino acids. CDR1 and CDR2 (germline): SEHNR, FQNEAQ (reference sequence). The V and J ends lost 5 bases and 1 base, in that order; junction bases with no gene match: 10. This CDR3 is CASSRPKTGDSYNEQFF. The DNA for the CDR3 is TGTGCCAGCAGCCGGCCGAAGACAGGGGATTCCTACAATGAGCAGTTCTTC.

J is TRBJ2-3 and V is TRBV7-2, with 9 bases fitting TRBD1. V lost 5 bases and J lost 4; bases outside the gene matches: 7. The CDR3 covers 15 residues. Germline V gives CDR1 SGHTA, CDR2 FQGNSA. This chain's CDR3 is CASSRTGVKSDTQYF. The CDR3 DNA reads TGTGCCAGCAGCCGGACAGGGGTTAAATCAGATACGCAGTATTTT.

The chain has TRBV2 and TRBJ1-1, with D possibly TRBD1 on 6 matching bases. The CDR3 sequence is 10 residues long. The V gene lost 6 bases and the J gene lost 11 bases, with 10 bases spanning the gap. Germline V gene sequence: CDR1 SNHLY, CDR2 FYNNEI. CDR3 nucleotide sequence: TGTGCCAGCAGGGACAGATCGGCTTTCTTT. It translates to CASRDRSAFF.

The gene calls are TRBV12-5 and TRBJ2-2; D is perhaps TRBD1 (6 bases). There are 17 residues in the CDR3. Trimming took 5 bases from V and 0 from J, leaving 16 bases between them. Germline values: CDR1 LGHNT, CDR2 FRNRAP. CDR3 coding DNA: TGTGCTAGTGGTGACGACCCTTGGACAGCGAACACCGGGGAGCTGTTTTTT. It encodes CASGDDPWTANTGELFF.

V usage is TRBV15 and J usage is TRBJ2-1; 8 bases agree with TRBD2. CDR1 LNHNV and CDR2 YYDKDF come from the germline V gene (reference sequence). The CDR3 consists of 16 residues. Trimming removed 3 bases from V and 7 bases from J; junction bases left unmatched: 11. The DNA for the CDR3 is TGTGCCACCAGCAGCCGAGGACGGGAGGGCCTTAATGAGCAGTTCTTC. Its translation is CATSSRGREGLNEQFF.

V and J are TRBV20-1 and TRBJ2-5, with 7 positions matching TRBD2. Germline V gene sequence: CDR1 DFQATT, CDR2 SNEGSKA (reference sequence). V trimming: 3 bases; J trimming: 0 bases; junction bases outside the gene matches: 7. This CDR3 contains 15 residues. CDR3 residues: CSASRSSGNQETQYF. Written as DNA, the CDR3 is TGCAGTGCTAGCAGGTCTAGCGGAAACCAAGAGACCCAGTACTTC.

CDR3 in DNA: TGCAGTGCGAGACAGGGTGACTATGGCTACACCTTC. Protein: CSARQGDYGYTF. The rearrangement uses TRBV20-1 and TRBJ1-2; 7 positions match TRBD1. J lost 3 bases, V lost 6 bases, and 4 bases had no gene match. From germline, CDR1 is DFQATT and CDR2 SNEGSKA (reference sequence). The CDR3 is 12 amino acids.

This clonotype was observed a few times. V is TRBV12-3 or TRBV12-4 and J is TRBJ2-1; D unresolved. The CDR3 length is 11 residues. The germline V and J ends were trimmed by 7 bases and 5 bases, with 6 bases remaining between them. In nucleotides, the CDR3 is TGTGCCAGCACCGATAACAATGAGCAGTTCTTC. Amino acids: CASTDNNEQFF.

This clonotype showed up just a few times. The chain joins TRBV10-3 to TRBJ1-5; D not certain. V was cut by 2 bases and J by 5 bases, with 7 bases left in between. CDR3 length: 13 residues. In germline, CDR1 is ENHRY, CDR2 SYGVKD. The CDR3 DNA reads TGTGCCATCAGTGAGGGTATAGATCAGCCCCAGCATTTT. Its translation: CAISEGIDQPQHF.

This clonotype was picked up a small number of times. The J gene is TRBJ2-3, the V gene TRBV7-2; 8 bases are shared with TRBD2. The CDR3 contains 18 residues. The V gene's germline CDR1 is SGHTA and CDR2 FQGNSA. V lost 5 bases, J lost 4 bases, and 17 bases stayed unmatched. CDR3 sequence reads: CASSPGPRAGGRADTQYF. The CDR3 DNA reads TGTGCCAGCAGCCCGGGCCCTCGGGCGGGAGGCCGGGCAGATACGCAGTATTTT.

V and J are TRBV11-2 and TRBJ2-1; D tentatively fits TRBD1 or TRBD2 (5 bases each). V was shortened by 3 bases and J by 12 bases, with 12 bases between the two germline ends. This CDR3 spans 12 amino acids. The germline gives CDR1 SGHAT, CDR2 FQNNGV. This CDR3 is CASSFFGAAQFF. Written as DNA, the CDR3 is TGTGCCAGCAGCTTTTTCGGGGCCGCGCAGTTCTTC.

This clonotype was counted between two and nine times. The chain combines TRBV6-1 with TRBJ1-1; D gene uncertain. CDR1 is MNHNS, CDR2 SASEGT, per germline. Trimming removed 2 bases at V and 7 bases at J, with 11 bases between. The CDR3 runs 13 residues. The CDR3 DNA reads TGTGCCAGCAGTGAACGCCCCTTGGGTGAAGCTTTCTTT. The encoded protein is CASSERPLGEAFF.

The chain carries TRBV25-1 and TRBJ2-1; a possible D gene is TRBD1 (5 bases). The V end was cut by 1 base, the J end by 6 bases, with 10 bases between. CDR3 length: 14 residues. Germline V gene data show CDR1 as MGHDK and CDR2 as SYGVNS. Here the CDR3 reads CASSESLGANEQFF. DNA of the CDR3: TGTGCCAGCAGTGAATCGCTAGGGGCCAATGAGCAGTTCTTC.

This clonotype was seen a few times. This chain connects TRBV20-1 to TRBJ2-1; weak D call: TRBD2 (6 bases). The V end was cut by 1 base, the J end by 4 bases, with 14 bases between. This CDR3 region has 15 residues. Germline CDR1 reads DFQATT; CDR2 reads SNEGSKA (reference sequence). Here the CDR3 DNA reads TGCAGTGCTAGAGTCGTGGGGCGGGGTTACAATGAGCAGTTCTTC. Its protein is CSARVVGRGYNEQFF.

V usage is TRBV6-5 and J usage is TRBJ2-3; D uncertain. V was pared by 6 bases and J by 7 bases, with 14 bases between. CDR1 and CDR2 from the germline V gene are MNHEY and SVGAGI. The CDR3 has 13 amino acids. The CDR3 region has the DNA TGTGCCAGCAGCTCCTCTGTCGGGTATACGCAGTATTTT. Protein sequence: CASSSSVGYTQYF.

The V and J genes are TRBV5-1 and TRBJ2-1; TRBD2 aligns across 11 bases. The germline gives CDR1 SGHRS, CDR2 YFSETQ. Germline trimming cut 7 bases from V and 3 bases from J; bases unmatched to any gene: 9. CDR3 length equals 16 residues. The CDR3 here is CASAGIAGGGYNEQFF. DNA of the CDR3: TGCGCCAGCGCAGGAATAGCGGGAGGGGGCTACAATGAGCAGTTCTTC.